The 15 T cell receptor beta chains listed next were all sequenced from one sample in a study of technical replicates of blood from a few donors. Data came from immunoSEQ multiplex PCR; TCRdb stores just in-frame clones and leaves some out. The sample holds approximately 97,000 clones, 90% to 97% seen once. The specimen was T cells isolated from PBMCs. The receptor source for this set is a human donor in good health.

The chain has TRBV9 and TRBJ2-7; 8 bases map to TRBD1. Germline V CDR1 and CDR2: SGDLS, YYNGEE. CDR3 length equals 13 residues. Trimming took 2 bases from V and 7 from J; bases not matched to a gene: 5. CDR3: CASSVGRGQEQYF. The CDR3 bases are TGTGCCAGCAGCGTTGGCAGGGGGCAAGAGCAGTACTTC.

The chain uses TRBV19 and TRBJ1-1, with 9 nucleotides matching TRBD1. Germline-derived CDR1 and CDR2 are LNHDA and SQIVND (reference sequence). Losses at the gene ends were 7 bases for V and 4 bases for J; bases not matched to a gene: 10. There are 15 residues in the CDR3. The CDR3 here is CASTGTGKGLTEAFF. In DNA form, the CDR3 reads TGTGCCAGTACCGGGACAGGGAAAGGGCTCACTGAAGCTTTCTTT.

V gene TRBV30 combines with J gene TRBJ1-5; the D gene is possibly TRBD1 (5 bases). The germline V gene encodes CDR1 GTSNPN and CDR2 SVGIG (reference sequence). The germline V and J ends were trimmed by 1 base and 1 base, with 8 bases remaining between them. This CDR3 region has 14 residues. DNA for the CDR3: TGTGCCTGGAGTGACGGGGGAAGCAATCAGCCCCAGCATTTT. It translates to CAWSDGGSNQPQHF. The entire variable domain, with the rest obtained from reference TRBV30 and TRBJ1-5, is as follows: SQTIHQWPATLVQPVGSPLSLECTVEGTSNPNLYWYRQAAGRGLQLLFYSVGIGQISSEVPQNLSASRPQDRQFILSSKKLLLSDSGFYLCAWSDGGSNQPQHFGDGTRLSIL.

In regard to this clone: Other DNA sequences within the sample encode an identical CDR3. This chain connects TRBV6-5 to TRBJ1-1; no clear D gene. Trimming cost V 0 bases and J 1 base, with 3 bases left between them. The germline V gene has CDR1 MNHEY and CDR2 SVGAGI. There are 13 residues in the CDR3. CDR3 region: CASSYSQNTEAFF. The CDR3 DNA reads TGTGCCAGCAGTTACTCTCAGAACACTGAAGCTTTCTTT.

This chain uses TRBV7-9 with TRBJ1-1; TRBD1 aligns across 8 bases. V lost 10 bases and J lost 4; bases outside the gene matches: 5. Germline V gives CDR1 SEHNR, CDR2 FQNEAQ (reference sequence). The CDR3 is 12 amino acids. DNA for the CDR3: TGTGCCACTCGGACAGGGAGCACTGAAGCTTTCTTT. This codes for CATRTGSTEAFF.

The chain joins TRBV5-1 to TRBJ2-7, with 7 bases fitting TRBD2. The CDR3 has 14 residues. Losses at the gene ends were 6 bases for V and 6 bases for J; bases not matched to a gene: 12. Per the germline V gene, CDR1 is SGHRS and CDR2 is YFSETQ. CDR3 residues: CASTLGGASLEQYF. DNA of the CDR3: TGCGCCAGCACCCTGGGAGGGGCTAGCCTCGAGCAGTACTTC.

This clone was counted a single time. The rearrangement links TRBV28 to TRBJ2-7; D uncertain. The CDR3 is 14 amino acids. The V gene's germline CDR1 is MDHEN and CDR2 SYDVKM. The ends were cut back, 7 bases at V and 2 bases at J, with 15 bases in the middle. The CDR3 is CASNRRGSTYEQYF. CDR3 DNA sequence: TGTGCCAGCAATCGACGAGGTTCTACCTACGAGCAGTACTTC.

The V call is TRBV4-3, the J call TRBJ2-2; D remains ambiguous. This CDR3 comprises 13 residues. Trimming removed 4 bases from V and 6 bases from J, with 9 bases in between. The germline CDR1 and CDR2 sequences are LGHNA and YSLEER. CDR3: CASSLTDPGELFF. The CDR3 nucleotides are TGCGCCAGCAGCCTTACAGATCCCGGGGAGCTGTTTTTT.

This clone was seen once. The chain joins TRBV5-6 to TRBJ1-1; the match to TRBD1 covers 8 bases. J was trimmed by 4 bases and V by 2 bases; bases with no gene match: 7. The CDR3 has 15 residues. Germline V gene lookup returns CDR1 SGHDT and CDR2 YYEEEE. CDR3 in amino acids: CASSLRTGRGTEAFF. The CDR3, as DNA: TGTGCCAGCAGCTTACGGACAGGGAGAGGCACTGAAGCTTTCTTT.

CDR3 in amino acids: CASSRQGARTEAFF. CDR3 DNA: TGTGCCAGCAGTAGACAGGGGGCGCGAACTGAAGCTTTCTTT. The V gene is TRBV28, the J gene TRBJ1-1, with 10 bases aligning to TRBD1. Trimming took 5 bases from V and 5 from J; bases not matched to a gene: 5. There are 14 residues in the CDR3. Germline CDR1 and CDR2: MDHEN and SYDVKM.

The CDR3 sequence: CASSQTSLPETQYF. DNA of the CDR3: TGTGCCAGCAGCCAAACTAGTCTTCCCGAGACCCAGTACTTC. The rearrangement links TRBV7-7 to TRBJ2-5; D possibly corresponds to TRBD2 (5 bases). Germline V gives CDR1 SSHAT, CDR2 FNYEAQ (reference sequence). The CDR3 is 14 amino acids. V was cut by 5 bases and J by 5 bases, with 15 bases left in between.

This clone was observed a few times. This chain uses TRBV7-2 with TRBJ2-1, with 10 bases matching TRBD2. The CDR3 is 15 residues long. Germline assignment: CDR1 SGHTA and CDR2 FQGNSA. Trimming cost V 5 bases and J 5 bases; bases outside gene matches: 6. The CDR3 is CASSRGLARNNEQFF. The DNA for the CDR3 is TGTGCCAGCAGCCGGGGACTAGCGAGGAACAATGAGCAGTTCTTC.

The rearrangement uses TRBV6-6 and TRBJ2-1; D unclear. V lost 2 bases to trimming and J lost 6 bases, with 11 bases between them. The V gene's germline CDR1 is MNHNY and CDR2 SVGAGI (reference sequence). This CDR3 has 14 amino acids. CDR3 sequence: CASSYLPGTNEQFF. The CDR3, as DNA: TGTGCCAGCAGTTACCTCCCAGGAACCAATGAGCAGTTCTTC.

The CDR3 loop reads CASSEPGIGYTF. In DNA form, the CDR3 reads TGTGCCAGCAGTGAACCAGGGATTGGCTACACCTTC. The gene calls are TRBV2 and TRBJ1-2; D possibly corresponds to TRBD1 (5 bases). The germline V and J ends were trimmed by 2 bases and 7 bases, with 8 bases remaining between them. Germline V lookup: CDR1 SNHLY, CDR2 FYNNEI. The CDR3 covers 12 residues.

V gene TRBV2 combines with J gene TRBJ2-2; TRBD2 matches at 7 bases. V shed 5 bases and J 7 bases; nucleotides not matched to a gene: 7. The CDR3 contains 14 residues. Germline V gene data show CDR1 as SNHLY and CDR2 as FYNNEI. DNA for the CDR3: TGTGCCAGCAGTCCTATCTCTAGCGGCGGGGAGCTGTTTTTT. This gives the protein CASSPISSGGELFF.